The 8 T cell receptor beta chains presented below share a single source sample, sequenced in a study of Tregs in tolerant kidney transplant recipients (dated by TCRdb to about 2019). The transplants used related donors along with nonmyeloablative bone marrow transplantation, and in the human trials mixed chimerism was transient. Library preparation employed the immunoSEQ multiplex PCR assay. In TCRdb, the immuneACCESS table is reduced to in-frame sequences with V and J assigned. These tables do not hold every clone; where another copy was compared, an unresolved V gene accounts for under half, and the others remain unexplained. Recorded for this sample are over 70,000 clones; around 90% of them occurred a single time. The ten most abundant clones make up around 1.6% of the sample. The specimen comprised CD4+ T cells from blood (PBMCs), sampled 24 months after the transplant. The receptors shown here come from a human patient who received a combined kidney and bone marrow transplant. Some T cells seen after a transplant may have their origin in the graft donor.

This clone occurred once. The chain uses TRBV18 and TRBJ2-5, with 8 nucleotides matching TRBD1. Germline lookup yields CDR1 KGHSH and CDR2 LQKENI. V lost 3 bases to trimming and J lost 3 bases; unmatched junction nucleotides: 9. The CDR3 sequence is 16 residues long. The chain's CDR3 is CASSPPGTGQEETQYF. CDR3 coding DNA: TGTGCCAGCTCACCCCCCGGGACAGGACAAGAAGAGACCCAGTACTTC.

The CDR3 spells CATSSKRDRVTNEQFF. The CDR3 nucleotides are TGTGCCACCAGCAGTAAACGGGACAGGGTTACCAATGAGCAGTTCTTC. The chain couples TRBV15 to TRBJ2-1; 9 positions agree with TRBD1. The J segment lost 6 bases and the V segment lost 3 bases, leaving 9 bases of the junction unmatched. The germline V gene has CDR1 LNHNV and CDR2 YYDKDF (reference sequence). The CDR3 has 16 amino acids.

The chain has TRBV9 and TRBJ1-2; TRBD1 might be the D (5 bases). The germline V gene has CDR1 SGDLS and CDR2 YYNGEE. The CDR3 consists of 12 residues. The ends were cut back, 5 bases at V and 6 bases at J, with 11 bases in the middle. CDR3 amino acids: CASRGVENGYTF. In DNA form, the CDR3 reads TGTGCCAGCAGAGGGGTAGAGAATGGCTACACCTTC.

J is TRBJ2-5 and V is TRBV28, with a tentative D call TRBD2 (6 bases). V shed 7 bases and J shed 4 bases, with 16 bases lying between them. CDR3 length: 14 residues. Looked up from germline, CDR1 is MDHEN and CDR2 is SYDVKM. This chain's CDR3 is CASKWDLGRETQYF. The CDR3, as DNA: TGTGCCAGCAAGTGGGACTTGGGGAGAGAGACCCAGTACTTC.

The chain employs TRBV27 and TRBJ2-7; TRBD1 matches at 9 bases. V lost 6 bases, J lost 7 bases, and 10 bases stayed unmatched. Looked up from germline, CDR1 is MNHEY and CDR2 is SMNVEV (reference sequence). This CDR3 contains 14 residues. The CDR3 region is CASRIWDRESEQYF. CDR3 nucleotides: TGTGCCAGCAGAATATGGGACAGGGAGTCGGAGCAGTACTTC.

V is TRBV11-3 and J is TRBJ2-7; D might be TRBD2 (7 bases). The CDR3 loop spans 15 amino acids. V lost 6 bases and J lost 2, with 17 bases in between. CDR1 is SGHNT, CDR2 YENEEA, per germline. CDR3 coding DNA: TGTGCCAGCAGACGGGGAGGGGAGGGGGCCTACGAGCAGTACTTC. This sequence encodes CASRRGGEGAYEQYF.

This CDR3 is CASSIDSQPHYEQYF. The CDR3 DNA reads as TGTGCCAGTAGTATTGACAGCCAGCCCCACTACGAGCAGTACTTC. The rearrangement uses TRBV19 and TRBJ2-7; possibly TRBD1 for D (5 bases). CDR3 length: 15 residues. V gave up 3 bases and J gave up 3 bases, with 15 bases separating them. The V gene's germline CDR1 is LNHDA and CDR2 SQIVND (reference sequence).

The DNA of the CDR3 is TGTGCCAGCAGTGAACTAGCGGGGGGCTACGAGCAGTACTTC. This codes for CASSELAGGYEQYF. V usage is TRBV2 and J usage is TRBJ2-7; 11 bases are a match to TRBD2. Per the germline V gene, CDR1 is SNHLY and CDR2 is FYNNEI. The CDR3 consists of 14 residues. The ends lost 2 bases at V and 3 bases at J; junction bases unmatched: 0.